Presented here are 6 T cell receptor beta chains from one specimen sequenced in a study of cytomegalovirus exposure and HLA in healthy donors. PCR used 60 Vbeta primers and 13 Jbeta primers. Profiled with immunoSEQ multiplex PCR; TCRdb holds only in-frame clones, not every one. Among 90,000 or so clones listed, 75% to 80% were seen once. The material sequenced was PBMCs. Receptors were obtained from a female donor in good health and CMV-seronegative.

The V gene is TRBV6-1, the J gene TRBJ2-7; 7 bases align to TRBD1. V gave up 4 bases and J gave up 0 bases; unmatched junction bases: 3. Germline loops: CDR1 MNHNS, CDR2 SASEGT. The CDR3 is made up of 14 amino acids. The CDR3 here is CASSGDRASYEQYF. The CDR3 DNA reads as TGTGCCAGCAGTGGTGACAGGGCCTCCTACGAGCAGTACTTC.

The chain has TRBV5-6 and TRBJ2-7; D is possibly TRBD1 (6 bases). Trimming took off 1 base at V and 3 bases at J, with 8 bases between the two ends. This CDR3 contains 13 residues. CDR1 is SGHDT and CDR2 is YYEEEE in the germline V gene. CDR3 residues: CASSLRTVYEQYF. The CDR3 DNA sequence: TGTGCCAGCAGCTTGCGGACAGTCTACGAGCAGTACTTC.

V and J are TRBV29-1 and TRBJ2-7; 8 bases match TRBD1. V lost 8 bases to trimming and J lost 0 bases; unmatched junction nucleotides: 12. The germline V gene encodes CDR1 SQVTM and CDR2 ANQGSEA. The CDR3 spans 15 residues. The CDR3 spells CSFLSGGTGSYEQYF. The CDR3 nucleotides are TGCAGCTTCCTGAGTGGAGGGACAGGCTCCTACGAGCAGTACTTC.

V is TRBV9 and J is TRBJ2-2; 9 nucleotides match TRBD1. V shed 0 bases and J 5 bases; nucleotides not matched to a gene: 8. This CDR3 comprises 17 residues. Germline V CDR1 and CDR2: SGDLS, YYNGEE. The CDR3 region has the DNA TGTGCCAGCAGCGTAGGTACAGGGGGCCTTAGTACCGGGGAGCTGTTTTTT. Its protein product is CASSVGTGGLSTGELFF.

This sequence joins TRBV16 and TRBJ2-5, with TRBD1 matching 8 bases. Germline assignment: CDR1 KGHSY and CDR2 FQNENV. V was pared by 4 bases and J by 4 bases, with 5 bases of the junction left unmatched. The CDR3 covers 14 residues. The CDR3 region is CASSPRTGRETQYF. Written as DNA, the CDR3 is TGTGCCAGCAGCCCTCGGACAGGGAGAGAGACCCAGTACTTC.

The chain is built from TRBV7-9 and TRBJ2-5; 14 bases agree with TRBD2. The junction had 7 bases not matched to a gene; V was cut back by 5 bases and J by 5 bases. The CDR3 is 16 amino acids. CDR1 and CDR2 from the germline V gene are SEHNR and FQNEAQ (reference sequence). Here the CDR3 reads CASSTTSGGAAETQYF. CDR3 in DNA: TGTGCCAGCAGCACGACTAGCGGGGGGGCCGCGGAGACCCAGTACTTC.